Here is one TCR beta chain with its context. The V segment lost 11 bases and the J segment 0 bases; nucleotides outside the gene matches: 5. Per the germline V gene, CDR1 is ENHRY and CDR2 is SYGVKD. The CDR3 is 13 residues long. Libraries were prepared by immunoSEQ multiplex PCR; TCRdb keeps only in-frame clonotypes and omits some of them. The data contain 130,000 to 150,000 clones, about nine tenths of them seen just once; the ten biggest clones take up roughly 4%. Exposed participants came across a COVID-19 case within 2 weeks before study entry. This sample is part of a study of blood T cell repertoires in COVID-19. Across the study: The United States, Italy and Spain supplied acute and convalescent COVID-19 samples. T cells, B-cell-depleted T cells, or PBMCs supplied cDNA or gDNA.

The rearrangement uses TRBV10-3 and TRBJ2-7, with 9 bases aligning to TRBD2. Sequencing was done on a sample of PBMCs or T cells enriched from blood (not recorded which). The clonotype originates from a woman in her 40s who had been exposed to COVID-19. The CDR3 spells CALSGGGSYEQYF. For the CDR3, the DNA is TGTGCCCTTAGCGGGGGAGGCTCCTACGAGCAGTACTTC.